This passage covers 27 T cell receptor beta chains from one sample sequenced in a study of PD-1 blockade in classical Hodgkin lymphoma. Every patient had relapsed following autologous stem cell transplantation, and cohorts differed in brentuximab vedotin exposure. Data came from immunoSEQ multiplex PCR; TCRdb stores just in-frame clones and leaves some out. The table includes approximately 50,000 clones, 88% detected once. The input for sequencing was peripheral blood mononuclear cells (PBMCs), taken before the second cycle of nivolumab. These receptors originate from a human donor with classical Hodgkin lymphoma.

The chain has TRBV9 and TRBJ2-5; TRBD2 might be the D (6 bases). The CDR3 is made up of 15 amino acids. CDR1 SGDLS and CDR2 YYNGEE come from the germline V gene. Trimming left V 0 bases short and J 4 bases short, with 13 bases between. The CDR3 sequence: CASSVAGSGGETQYF. CDR3 in DNA: TGTGCCAGCAGCGTAGCTGGTAGCGGTGGAGAGACCCAGTACTTC.

The chain is built from TRBV27 and TRBJ1-1; D remains unclear. V was pared by 2 bases and J by 10 bases, with 14 bases between. The CDR3 covers 13 residues. Germline values: CDR1 MNHEY, CDR2 SMNVEV (reference sequence). Written as DNA, the CDR3 is TGTGCCAGCAGTTTAGGAATAACCGCCGGAGCTTTCTTT. Its protein product is CASSLGITAGAFF.

The chain links TRBV27 to TRBJ2-1, with 11 positions matching TRBD2. The V gene's germline CDR1 is MNHEY and CDR2 SMNVEV (reference sequence). V gave up 4 bases and J gave up 3 bases; unmatched junction bases: 5. The length of the CDR3 is 16 residues. CDR3 nucleotide sequence: TGTGCCAGCAGTTCGATAGCGGGGGGGGACTACAATGAGCAGTTCTTC. It translates to CASSSIAGGDYNEQFF.

The J gene is TRBJ1-1, the V gene TRBV5-4, with D unresolved. Germline loops: CDR1 SGHNT, CDR2 YYREEE (reference sequence). The CDR3 is 13 residues long. V lost 1 base and J lost 4, with 8 bases in between. CDR3: CASSLIGVTEAFF. Here the CDR3 DNA reads TGTGCCAGCAGCTTGATAGGTGTCACTGAAGCTTTCTTT.

This chain uses TRBV27 with TRBJ1-2; no definite D call. The V gene's germline CDR1 is MNHEY and CDR2 SMNVEV (reference sequence). CDR3 length: 15 residues. Trimming stripped 2 bases from V and 0 bases from J, with 10 bases between. CDR3: CASSLRSGANYGYTF. CDR3 DNA sequence: TGTGCCAGCAGTTTACGTTCCGGGGCTAACTATGGCTACACCTTC.

The rearrangement links TRBV5-1 to TRBJ1-6; D might be TRBD1 (6 bases). The germline V and J ends were trimmed by 5 bases and 7 bases, with 16 bases remaining between them. Germline CDR1 reads SGHRS; CDR2 reads YFSETQ. CDR3 length equals 15 residues. CDR3 amino acids: CASSEKGGRNSPLHF. CDR3 DNA sequence: TGCGCCAGCAGTGAGAAGGGGGGCCGCAATTCACCCCTCCACTTT.

V is TRBV5-1 and J is TRBJ2-7; D is unresolved. CDR1 and CDR2 from the germline V gene are SGHRS and YFSETQ. The length of the CDR3 is 14 residues. Trimming stripped 0 bases from V and 2 bases from J, with 9 bases between. The CDR3 here is CASSLVAPTYEQYF. The CDR3 DNA sequence: TGCGCCAGCAGCTTGGTGGCACCTACCTACGAGCAGTACTTC.

The CDR3 here is CASSSGTLAYTGELFF. The CDR3 bases are TGTGCCAGCAGCTCCGGGACTCTTGCTTACACCGGGGAGCTGTTTTTT. The chain recombines TRBV27 with TRBJ2-2, with D possibly matching TRBD2 (6 bases). The V end lost 6 bases, the J end lost 3 bases, and 17 bases lay between the germline ends. Germline CDR1 is MNHEY and CDR2 is SMNVEV (reference sequence). CDR3 length: 16 amino acids.

In this sample, this clone turned up once. J is TRBJ2-2 and V is TRBV5-1, with D unresolved. Germline loops: CDR1 SGHRS, CDR2 YFSETQ. Trimming removed 0 bases from V and 0 bases from J, with 9 bases in between. The CDR3 contains 16 residues. The CDR3 spells CASSLGQTANTGELFF. The CDR3 nucleotides read TGCGCCAGCAGCTTGGGGCAGACTGCGAACACCGGGGAGCTGTTTTTT.

The rearrangement uses TRBV27 and TRBJ1-6; no definite D call. The germline CDR1 and CDR2 sequences are MNHEY and SMNVEV (reference sequence). The CDR3 length is 15 residues. V lost 6 bases to trimming and J lost 9 bases, with 18 bases between them. CDR3 in DNA: TGTGCCAGCAGACCGATCACAGCCGCAATTTCACCCCTCCACTTT. Residues: CASRPITAAISPLHF.

The rearrangement uses TRBV11-2 and TRBJ1-6; a possible D gene is TRBD1 (6 bases). The CDR3 length is 14 residues. V lost 5 bases, J lost 8 bases, and 13 bases lay in between. The V gene's germline CDR1 is SGHAT and CDR2 FQNNGV. CDR3 sequence: CASSQQGRDSPLHF. CDR3 nucleotides: TGTGCCAGCAGCCAACAGGGACGGGATTCACCCCTCCACTTT.

The chain couples TRBV13 to TRBJ2-7; TRBD1 matches 8 bases. The germline gives CDR1 PRHDT, CDR2 FYEKMQ (reference sequence). Unmatched junction bases numbered 5, after V lost 1 base and J lost 3 bases. The CDR3 consists of 15 residues. The CDR3 nucleotides are TGTGCCAGCAGCTTAGCAGGGGGCGCCCACTACGAGCAGTACTTC. It yields the protein CASSLAGGAHYEQYF.

This clone was detected only once. The chain couples TRBV7-8 to TRBJ2-5; D is uncertain. Looked up from germline, CDR1 is SGHVS and CDR2 is FQNEAQ. V was shortened by 5 bases and J by 5 bases, with 9 bases between the two germline ends. The CDR3 is made up of 12 amino acids. The CDR3 sequence is CASSLPRETQYF. In nucleotides, the CDR3 is TGTGCCAGCAGCCTCCCCAGGGAGACCCAGTACTTC.

This chain uses TRBV7-8 with TRBJ1-6; possible D gene TRBD1, 6 bases. The CDR3 covers 17 residues. In germline, CDR1 is SGHVS, CDR2 FQNEAQ. V dropped 5 bases and J dropped 2 bases, with 16 bases sitting between them. CDR3 protein: CASSLKQGNTYNSPLHF. CDR3 nucleotides: TGTGCCAGCAGCCTCAAACAGGGCAACACCTATAATTCACCCCTCCACTTT.

The J gene is TRBJ2-6, the V gene TRBV19; D is possibly TRBD2 (5 bases). CDR1 and CDR2 (germline): LNHDA, SQIVND (reference sequence). The CDR3 consists of 17 residues. The V end lost 6 bases, the J end lost 0 bases, and 15 bases lay between the germline ends. The CDR3 sequence is CASRRGIGSSGANVLTF. As DNA, the CDR3 is TGTGCCAGTAGGCGAGGGATAGGGAGCTCTGGGGCCAACGTCCTGACTTTC.

The chain links TRBV4-2 to TRBJ2-6, with TRBD1 matching 9 bases. Per the germline V gene, CDR1 is LGHNA and CDR2 is YNFKEQ. The J segment lost 3 bases and the V segment lost 0 bases, leaving 15 bases of the junction unmatched. The length of the CDR3 is 21 residues. The CDR3 protein is CASSQEYFMGTGKSGANVLTF. CDR3 coding DNA: TGTGCCAGCAGCCAAGAATACTTTATGGGGACAGGGAAAAGTGGGGCCAACGTCCTGACTTTC.

The chain carries TRBV7-9 and TRBJ2-7; D unresolved. V lost 0 bases to trimming and J lost 6 bases, with 6 bases between them. The CDR3 is 12 amino acids. Germline loops: CDR1 SEHNR, CDR2 FQNEAQ (reference sequence). CDR3 sequence reads: CASSLAPREQYF. CDR3 sequence (DNA): TGTGCCAGCAGCTTAGCCCCCCGCGAGCAGTACTTC. The variable domain in full, with the rest retrieved from reference TRBV7-9 and TRBJ2-7, is DTGVSQNPRHKITKRGQNVTFRCDPISEHNRLYWYRQTLGQGPEFLTYFQNEAQLEKSRLLSDRFSAERPKGSFSTLEIQRTEQGDSAMYLCASSLAPREQYFGPGTRLTVT.

V gene TRBV27 combines with J gene TRBJ1-5, with D possibly TRBD1 on 5 matching bases. In germline, CDR1 is MNHEY, CDR2 SMNVEV (reference sequence). This CDR3 comprises 14 residues. V shed 4 bases and J shed 2 bases, with 9 bases lying between them. CDR3 sequence reads: CASSSGGGNQPQHF. CDR3 nucleotide sequence: TGTGCCAGCAGTTCCGGGGGGGGCAATCAGCCCCAGCATTTT.

The chain couples TRBV7-2 to TRBJ2-7, with D unclear. V was shortened by 2 bases and J by 1 base, with 3 bases between the two germline ends. CDR3 length equals 12 residues. The germline CDR1 and CDR2 sequences are SGHTA and FQGNSA. CDR3 protein: CASSLPSYEQYF. The CDR3 DNA follows: TGTGCCAGCAGCTTACCTTCCTACGAGCAGTACTTC.

The V and J genes are TRBV19 and TRBJ1-1; D might be TRBD1 (6 bases). Looked up from germline, CDR1 is LNHDA and CDR2 is SQIVND (reference sequence). V was shortened by 9 bases and J by 6 bases, with 23 bases between the two germline ends. This CDR3 region has 15 residues. The CDR3 here is CASCAGTLGLAEAFF. CDR3 in DNA: TGTGCCAGCTGTGCCGGGACACTCGGCCTCGCTGAAGCTTTCTTT.

The V call is TRBV19, the J call TRBJ1-2; D call uncertain. Trimming removed 0 bases at V and 4 bases at J, with 12 bases between. Germline CDR1 LNHDA, CDR2 SQIVND (reference sequence). The CDR3 contains 15 residues. For the CDR3, the DNA is TGTGCCAGTAGTATAGAGGGCAGAGGGCCCTATGGCTACACCTTC. This codes for CASSIEGRGPYGYTF.

In the case of this clone: Distinct nucleotide sequences in the sample also encode this CDR3. The rearrangement links TRBV5-1 to TRBJ2-1; 9 positions agree with TRBD1. This CDR3 has 14 residues. CDR1 and CDR2 (germline): SGHRS, YFSETQ. With 4 bases clipped from V and 3 bases from J, the junction kept 2 bases outside the gene matches. Here the CDR3 reads CASSLGQGYNEQFF. CDR3 nucleotide sequence: TGCGCCAGCAGCCTGGGACAGGGCTACAATGAGCAGTTCTTC.

This clone occurred once. The gene calls are TRBV6-5 and TRBJ2-7; 11 nucleotides match TRBD1. The CDR3 loop spans 15 amino acids. Germline CDR1 is MNHEY and CDR2 is SVGAGI. Trimming at V came to 2 bases and at J to 4 bases, leaving 4 bases not matched to a gene. CDR3: CASSYGGQGVYEQYF. The CDR3 bases are TGTGCCAGCAGTTACGGGGGACAGGGGGTTTACGAGCAGTACTTC.

About this clone itself: One junction end does not reproduce the germline sequence, and a read error may be involved. V gene TRBV5-1 combines with J gene TRBJ2-7, with 7 bases fitting TRBD1. CDR3 length equals 13 residues. Germline loops: CDR1 SGHRS, CDR2 YFSETQ. CDR3 loop: CASSLVTGIERYF. In DNA form, the CDR3 reads TGCGCCAGCAGCTTGGTGACAGGGATCGAGCGGTACTTC.

The chain employs TRBV10-1 and TRBJ2-2, with a possible D match to TRBD1 (5 bases). The CDR3 is made up of 16 amino acids. Between the trimmed V and J ends, which lost 3 bases and 0 bases, there was a span of 11 bases. The germline gives CDR1 WNHNN, CDR2 SYGVQD (reference sequence). CDR3 in amino acids: CASSDIGAANTGELFF. Written as DNA, the CDR3 is TGCGCCAGCAGTGACATAGGGGCCGCGAACACCGGGGAGCTGTTTTTT.

This chain joins TRBV5-1 and TRBJ1-1, with D hard to call. The CDR3 is made up of 14 amino acids. Germline lookup yields CDR1 SGHRS and CDR2 YFSETQ. V shed 4 bases and J shed 6 bases, with 16 bases lying between them. CDR3 DNA: TGCGCCAGCAGCCAAGTACCGGGGTACGCTGAAGCTTTCTTT. Residues: CASSQVPGYAEAFF. The whole variable domain, remainder taken from reference TRBV5-1 and TRBJ1-1, is KAGVTQTPRYLIKTRGQQVTLSCSPISGHRSVSWYQQTPGQGLQFLFEYFSETQRNKGNFPGRFSGRQFSNSRSEMNVSTLELGDSALYLCASSQVPGYAEAFFGQGTRLTVV.

A word on this clone: A junction end diverges from the germline sequence, so it may reflect a read error. The V and J genes are TRBV5-1 and TRBJ1-1; TRBD1 matches at 9 bases. Per the germline V gene, CDR1 is SGHRS and CDR2 is YFSETQ. The CDR3 runs to 15 residues. CDR3 nucleotide sequence: TGCGCCAGCAGCCTCACAGGGGGCAGTGACACGGAAGCTTTCTTT. Amino acids: CASSLTGGSDTEAFF.